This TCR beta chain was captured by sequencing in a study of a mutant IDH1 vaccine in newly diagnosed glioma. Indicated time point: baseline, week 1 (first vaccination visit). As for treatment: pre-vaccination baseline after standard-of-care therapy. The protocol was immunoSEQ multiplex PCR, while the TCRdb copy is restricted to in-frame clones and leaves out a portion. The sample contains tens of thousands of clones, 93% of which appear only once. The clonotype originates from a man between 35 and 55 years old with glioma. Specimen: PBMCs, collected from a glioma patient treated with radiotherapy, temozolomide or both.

The DNA for the CDR3 is TGTGCCTGGAGTGGGAGACAGGGATATAATTCACCCCTCCACTTT. It is translated as CAWSGRQGYNSPLHF. This chain connects TRBV30 to TRBJ1-6; 7 bases are shared with TRBD1. Looked up from germline, CDR1 is GTSNPN and CDR2 is SVGIG (reference sequence). With V trimmed by 1 base and J by 4 bases, 4 bases remained unmatched. CDR3 length equals 15 residues.